This T cell receptor (beta chain) is from a study of T cells in Graves' hyperthyroidism and ophthalmopathy. Researchers took RNA transcripts and amplified the TCR beta CDR3 regions from them. Carried out on the TCR CDR3, a first-round RT-PCR used the HTBI primer set. TCRdb ran MiXCR on the multiplex PCR reads and lists one entry per CDR3 protein. The sample shows about 520,000 distinct CDR3 sequences, approximately 25% of them seen only once. Study outcomes and limitations: Blood also showed most of the thyroid clonotypes that were expanded above 0.001. In the analysis, a 13 V-J model separated ophthalmopathy from stable hyperthyroidism.

Trimming removed 4 bases from V and 6 bases from J; junction bases left unmatched: 3. The CDR3 has 13 amino acids. CDR1 and CDR2 from the germline V gene are SGHRS and YFSETQ. Ophthalmopathy cases scored 3 or more on the Clinical Activity Score and 4 or more on NOSPECS grade, with duration below 3 months. Lactation, pregnancy, other autoimmune disease or uncontrolled infection excluded patients. This clonotype has at least ten counts. Its antigen is not identified. Sequenced: blood. The source is a woman between 25 and 40 years old with Graves' ophthalmopathy. The chain combines TRBV5-1 with TRBJ1-2, with 10 bases that match TRBD1. The chain's CDR3 is CASSDGTGDGYTF. The CDR3 DNA sequence: TGCGCCAGCAGCGACGGGACAGGGGATGGCTACACCTTC. Together with reference TRBV5-1 and TRBJ1-2, the CDR3 gives the full variable domain: KAGVTQTPRYLIKTRGQQVTLSCSPISGHRSVSWYQQTPGQGLQFLFEYFSETQRNKGNFPGRFSGRQFSNSRSEMNVSTLELGDSALYLCASSDGTGDGYTFGSGTRLTVV.